This entry lists 26 T cell receptor beta chains sequenced from one sample in a study of T cell responses to AZD1222 COVID-19 vaccine. This table comes from immunoSEQ multiplex PCR, and its TCRdb copy is limited to in-frame clones, with some not included. The table shows roughly 150,000 clones, with 90% occurring only once. The sample in question was peripheral blood, obtained 28 days after the second AZD1222 dose. Source of these receptors: an adult who received the AZD1222 COVID-19 vaccine.

CDR3 sequence (DNA): TGTGCCAGCAGCCAATGGAGTCGATATAATTCACCCCTCCACTTT. Its translation: CASSQWSRYNSPLHF. The rearrangement links TRBV3-1 (or the pseudogene TRBV3-2) to TRBJ1-6; D gene uncertain. V shed 2 bases and J shed 4 bases, with 9 bases lying between them. The CDR3 consists of 15 residues. Germline CDR1 and CDR2: LGHDT and YNNKEL (reference sequence).

The chain uses TRBV2 and TRBJ1-2, with D hard to call. V lost 9 bases and J lost 7, with 15 bases in between. This CDR3 region has 12 residues. Germline CDR1 is SNHLY and CDR2 is FYNNEI. The CDR3 DNA is TGTGCCAGTTTTCAAGAACCGGCTGGCTACACCTTC. Translation: CASFQEPAGYTF.

The chain recombines TRBV6-5 with TRBJ2-3; no clear D. Trimming left V 1 base short and J 1 base short, with 6 bases between. CDR1 is MNHEY, CDR2 SVGAGI, per germline. The CDR3 spans 14 residues. CDR3 amino acids: CASSYFTGTDTQYF. The CDR3 coding sequence is TGTGCCAGCAGTTACTTTACGGGCACAGATACGCAGTATTTT.

The chain carries TRBV5-1 and TRBJ2-1; D is possibly TRBD2 (5 bases). Between the trimmed V and J ends, which lost 2 bases and 5 bases, there was a span of 14 bases. This CDR3 is built from 15 residues. CDR1 and CDR2 (germline): SGHRS, YFSETQ. In DNA, the CDR3 is TGCGCCAGCAGCTTCTCTAGCCGCCTGAACAATGAGCAGTTCTTC. This codes for CASSFSSRLNNEQFF.

The rearrangement links TRBV12-3 or TRBV12-4 to TRBJ2-4; no reliable D call. CDR3 length equals 13 residues. Trimming took off 6 bases at V and 1 base at J, with 7 bases between the two ends. CDR3 region: CASSQMAKNIQYF. The CDR3 bases are TGTGCCAGCAGCCAGATGGCCAAAAACATTCAGTACTTC.

The J gene is TRBJ2-1, the V gene TRBV30; 8 nucleotides match TRBD2. This CDR3 is built from 17 residues. The V gene end was trimmed by 2 bases and the J gene end by 3 bases; junction bases not matched to a gene: 12. Germline lookup yields CDR1 GTSNPN and CDR2 SVGIG (reference sequence). CDR3 loop: CAWSRLSSGLRYNEQFF. The CDR3 nucleotides are TGTGCCTGGAGTAGATTATCTAGCGGGCTTCGCTACAATGAGCAGTTCTTC.

This chain links TRBV30 with TRBJ1-6, with no clear D. The CDR3 sequence is 12 residues long. Trimming shortened V by 3 bases and J by 10 bases, and 10 bases separated the two germline ends. Germline V gives CDR1 GTSNPN, CDR2 SVGIG (reference sequence). The CDR3 sequence: CAWSRRESPLHF. CDR3 nucleotides: TGTGCCTGGAGCCGGAGGGAATCACCCCTCCACTTT.

As for this clone: Other DNA sequences in this specimen translate into the identical CDR3. The chain couples TRBV28 to TRBJ1-5; no clear D gene. From germline, CDR1 is MDHEN and CDR2 SYDVKM. V was clipped by 3 bases and J by 7 bases, with 7 bases between them. The CDR3 is made up of 12 amino acids. Here the CDR3 reads CASSLVTQPQHF. For the CDR3, the DNA is TGTGCCAGCAGTTTGGTCACCCAGCCCCAGCATTTT.

This clone was found once. The chain joins TRBV4-1 to TRBJ1-4, with no clear D. Trimming shortened V by 1 base and J by 5 bases, and 11 bases separated the two germline ends. This CDR3 spans 15 amino acids. Germline V gene lookup returns CDR1 MGHRA and CDR2 YSYEKL. Here the CDR3 reads CASSQAATGNEKLFF. The CDR3 DNA reads TGCGCCAGCAGCCAAGCGGCAACGGGAAATGAAAAACTGTTTTTT.

The gene calls are TRBV12-3 or TRBV12-4 and TRBJ2-6; D is undetermined. V gave up 6 bases and J gave up 0 bases, with 3 bases separating them. The CDR3 covers 13 residues. The CDR3: CASRSSGANVLTF. CDR3 sequence (DNA): TGTGCCAGCAGGAGCTCTGGGGCCAACGTCCTGACTTTC.

As DNA, the CDR3 is TGTGCCAGCAGTGAAGGGGGACACGGTGTTTCTGCCCTCCACTTT. Protein product: CASSEGGHGVSALHF. The chain joins TRBV6-1 to TRBJ1-6; a weak D match, TRBD1 (6 bases). In germline, CDR1 is MNHNS, CDR2 SASEGT. This CDR3 has 15 residues. V was cut by 1 base and J by 14 bases, with 18 bases left in between.

The chain recombines TRBV30 with TRBJ1-6, with 7 bases lining up with TRBD1. Germline CDR1 GTSNPN, CDR2 SVGIG (reference sequence). Trimming at V came to 1 base and at J to 4 bases, leaving 13 bases not matched to a gene. The CDR3 runs 18 residues. Written as DNA, the CDR3 is TGTGCCTGGAGTGGGGGGACAGCGCTTGGGGGTTATAATTCACCCCTCCACTTT. Amino acid sequence: CAWSGGTALGGYNSPLHF.

The chain uses TRBV7-9 and TRBJ1-3, with no clear D. Per the germline V gene, CDR1 is SEHNR and CDR2 is FQNEAQ (reference sequence). This CDR3 has 14 residues. Trimming removed 5 bases at V and 0 bases at J, with 8 bases between. This CDR3 reads CASSVLYSGNTIYF. DNA of the CDR3: TGTGCCAGCAGCGTTCTGTACTCTGGAAACACCATATATTTT.

The V call is TRBV27, the J call TRBJ2-1, with a weak D call TRBD2 (5 bases). CDR1 is MNHEY and CDR2 is SMNVEV in the germline V gene (reference sequence). The V end lost 5 bases, the J end lost 6 bases, and 32 bases lay between the germline ends. This CDR3 has 20 amino acids. This CDR3 is CASSPHRNSFGGVSRNEQFF. The CDR3 bases are TGTGCCAGCAGTCCCCACCGGAACTCCTTTGGAGGCGTGAGTCGCAATGAGCAGTTCTTC.

With respect to this clone: An end of the junction differs from the germline gene, which may be a read error. The chain is built from TRBV12-3 or TRBV12-4 and TRBJ2-7, with D tentatively TRBD1 (5 bases). The CDR3 contains 12 residues. CDR3 coding DNA: TGTGCCAGCAGTTTAGACGTCAGGGCAGCAAACTTC. Translation gives CASSLDVRAANF.

The chain uses TRBV5-1 and TRBJ1-2; possibly TRBD1 for D (6 bases). V lost 4 bases, J lost 6 bases, and 16 bases lay in between. CDR1 and CDR2 (germline): SGHRS, YFSETQ. The length of the CDR3 is 14 residues. CDR3 sequence (DNA): TGCGCCAGCAGCATATCCCAGGGGCGGGATGGCTACACCTTC. Its translation: CASSISQGRDGYTF.

V is TRBV28 and J is TRBJ1-2, with 11 positions matching TRBD1. This CDR3 region has 14 residues. Germline V gene lookup returns CDR1 MDHEN and CDR2 SYDVKM. Germline trimming cut 5 bases from V and 4 bases from J; bases unmatched to any gene: 3. CDR3 protein: CASSLGQGAYGYTF. The CDR3 DNA reads as TGTGCCAGCAGTCTTGGACAGGGGGCCTATGGCTACACCTTC.

The chain uses TRBV2 and TRBJ1-1; D not certain. V was pared by 10 bases and J by 0 bases, with 12 bases between. CDR1 and CDR2 from the germline V gene are SNHLY and FYNNEI. The CDR3 runs 13 residues. As DNA, the CDR3 is TGTGCCACCGAAATTGAAGTGAACACTGAAGCTTTCTTT. Translated, it gives CATEIEVNTEAFF.

This clone showed up just a few times. V and J are TRBV6-1 and TRBJ1-4, with D tentatively TRBD1 (5 bases). The CDR3 has 14 residues. Germline lookup yields CDR1 MNHNS and CDR2 SASEGT. The V and J ends lost 2 bases and 8 bases respectively, with 12 bases between them. CDR3 protein: CASSEQGRYEKLFF. The CDR3 nucleotides are TGTGCCAGCAGTGAACAGGGACGTTACGAAAAACTGTTTTTT.

J is TRBJ1-4 and V is TRBV29-1; D is unresolved. V lost 5 bases and J 6 bases, leaving 13 bases between the germline ends. Per germline, CDR1 SQVTM and CDR2 ANQGSEA. The CDR3 has 13 amino acids. The CDR3 here is CSVMDLRDEKLFF. The CDR3 DNA reads as TGCAGCGTTATGGACTTGAGAGATGAAAAACTGTTTTTT.

This CDR3 reads CASSLVGQGLGNVLTF. In DNA form, the CDR3 reads TGTGCCAGCAGCTTAGTTGGCCAGGGGCTGGGCAACGTCCTGACTTTC. This chain uses TRBV7-2 with TRBJ2-6, with a weak D call TRBD1 (6 bases). Looked up from germline, CDR1 is SGHTA and CDR2 is FQGNSA. V gave up 1 base and J gave up 9 bases, with 16 bases separating them. The CDR3 runs 16 residues.

The chain has TRBV7-9 and TRBJ2-7, with D unresolved. The CDR3 is 13 amino acids. The V gene's germline CDR1 is SEHNR and CDR2 FQNEAQ (reference sequence). Deletions cut 5 bases from V and 2 bases from J, with 10 bases between. The CDR3 loop is CASSTANAYEQYF. For the CDR3, the DNA is TGTGCCAGCAGCACGGCGAATGCCTACGAGCAGTACTTC.

The chain employs TRBV30 and TRBJ1-5, with D possibly being TRBD1 (5 bases). The CDR3 totals 14 residues. Germline V lookup: CDR1 GTSNPN, CDR2 SVGIG (reference sequence). V was cut by 3 bases and J by 4 bases, with 13 bases left in between. CDR3 amino acids: CAWSRDPVNQPQHF. As DNA, the CDR3 is TGTGCCTGGAGCCGGGACCCCGTGAATCAGCCCCAGCATTTT.

This sequence joins TRBV19 and TRBJ2-5, with 10 positions matching TRBD1. The junction had 3 bases not matched to a gene; V was cut back by 1 base and J by 1 base. Germline V gene sequence: CDR1 LNHDA, CDR2 SQIVND (reference sequence). This CDR3 comprises 16 residues. Here the CDR3 DNA reads TGTGCCAGTAGTATAGTGACAGGGGGCCCCCAAGAGACCCAGTACTTC. Its protein product is CASSIVTGGPQETQYF.

This clone was seen just once. The rearrangement joins TRBV24-1 to TRBJ1-1; D possibly corresponds to TRBD1 (6 bases). Germline V CDR1 and CDR2: KGHDR, SFDVKD. The CDR3 extends over 15 amino acids. Trimming removed 3 bases at V and 0 bases at J, with 10 bases between. Here the CDR3 reads CATSDAGGLNTEAFF. CDR3 DNA sequence: TGTGCCACCAGTGATGCTGGGGGCTTGAACACTGAAGCTTTCTTT.

The CDR3 nucleotides read TGTGCCAGCAGTTTAGCGGGAGTGTCAGATACGCAGTATTTT. This codes for CASSLAGVSDTQYF. The chain uses TRBV28 and TRBJ2-3, with TRBD2 identical over 7 bases. Germline CDR1 reads MDHEN; CDR2 reads SYDVKM. The CDR3 length is 14 residues. The ends lost 2 bases at V and 4 bases at J; junction bases unmatched: 3.